This T cell receptor (beta chain) stems from a study of OX40 agonist ivuxolimab in advanced cancers. Study-wide background: Ivuxolimab, which is an agonistic anti-OX40 (CD134) antibody, was administered to the patients. Melanoma, hepatocellular carcinoma, head and neck or renal cell cancer occurred in dose-escalation patients.

About this clone: Its specificity is unknown. The same CDR3 is also encoded by other DNA sequences in this sample.

This CDR3 is built from 17 residues. The ends were cut back, 7 bases at V and 0 bases at J, with 21 bases in the middle. Germline CDR1 reads MDHEN; CDR2 reads SYDVKM. The assay was immunoSEQ multiplex PCR, and TCRdb's table has in-frame clones only and misses some. The sample lists about 54,000 clones, roughly 86% occurring once. Study-wide findings and caveats: Compared with others, partial responders at 0.1-3.0 mg/kg displayed clonal expansion among the lowest.

Source: CD4+ or CD8+ T cells sorted from blood, taken in a trial of the OX40 agonist ivuxolimab. This chain uses TRBV28 with TRBJ1-1; D uncertain. This TCR came from an adult with an advanced solid tumor such as melanoma, head and neck, liver or kidney cancer. This CDR3 is CASTLSTQGLLNTEAFF. DNA of the CDR3: TGTGCCAGCACCTTAAGCACACAAGGGTTGTTGAACACTGAAGCTTTCTTT. Looking up the rest from reference TRBV28 and TRBJ1-1 gives the full variable domain: DVKVTQSSRYLVKRTGEKVFLECVQDMDHENMFWYRQDPGLGLRLIYFSYDVKMKEKGDIPEGYSVSREKKERFSLILESASTNQTSMYLCASTLSTQGLLNTEAFFGQGTRLTVV.